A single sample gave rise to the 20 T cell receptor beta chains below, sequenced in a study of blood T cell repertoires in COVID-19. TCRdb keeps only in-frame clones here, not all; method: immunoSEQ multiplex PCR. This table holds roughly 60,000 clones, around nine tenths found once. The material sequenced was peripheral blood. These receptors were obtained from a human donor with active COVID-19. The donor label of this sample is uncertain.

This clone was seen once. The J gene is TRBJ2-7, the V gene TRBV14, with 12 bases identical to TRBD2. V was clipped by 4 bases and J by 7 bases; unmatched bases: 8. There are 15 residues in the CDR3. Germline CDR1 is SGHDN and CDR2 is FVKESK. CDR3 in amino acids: CASSRRTSGMGEQYF. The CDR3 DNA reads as TGTGCCAGCAGCCGTCGGACTAGCGGGATGGGGGAGCAGTACTTC. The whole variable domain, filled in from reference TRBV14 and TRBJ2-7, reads EAGVTQFPSHSVIEKGQTVTLRCDPISGHDNLYWYRRVMGKEIKFLLHFVKESKQDESGMPNNRFLAERTGGTYSTLKVQPAELEDSGVYFCASSRRTSGMGEQYFGPGTRLTVT.

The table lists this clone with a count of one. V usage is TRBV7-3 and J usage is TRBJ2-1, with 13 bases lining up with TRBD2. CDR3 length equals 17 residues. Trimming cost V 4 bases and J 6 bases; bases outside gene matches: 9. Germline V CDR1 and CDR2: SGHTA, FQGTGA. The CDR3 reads CASSSRSGTSGVNEQFF. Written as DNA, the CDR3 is TGTGCCAGCAGCTCCCGATCCGGGACTAGCGGGGTCAATGAGCAGTTCTTC.

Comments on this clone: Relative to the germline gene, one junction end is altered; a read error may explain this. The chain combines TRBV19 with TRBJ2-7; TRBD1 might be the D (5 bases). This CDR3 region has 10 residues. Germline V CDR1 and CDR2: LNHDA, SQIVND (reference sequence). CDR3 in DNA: TGCTTTAACAGGACCTACGAGCAGTACTTC. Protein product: CFNRTYEQYF.

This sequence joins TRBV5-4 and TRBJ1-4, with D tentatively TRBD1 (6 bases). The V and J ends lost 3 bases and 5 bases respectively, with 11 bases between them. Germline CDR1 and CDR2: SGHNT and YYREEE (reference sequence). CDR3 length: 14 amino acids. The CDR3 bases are TGTGCCAGCAGCTCAACGCAGGGGAATGAAAAACTGTTTTTT. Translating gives CASSSTQGNEKLFF.

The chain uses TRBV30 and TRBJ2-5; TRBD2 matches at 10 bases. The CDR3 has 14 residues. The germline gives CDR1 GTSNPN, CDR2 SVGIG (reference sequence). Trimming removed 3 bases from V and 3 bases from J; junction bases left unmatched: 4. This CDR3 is CAWSPGTSEETQYF. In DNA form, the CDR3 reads TGTGCCTGGAGCCCCGGGACTAGCGAAGAGACCCAGTACTTC.

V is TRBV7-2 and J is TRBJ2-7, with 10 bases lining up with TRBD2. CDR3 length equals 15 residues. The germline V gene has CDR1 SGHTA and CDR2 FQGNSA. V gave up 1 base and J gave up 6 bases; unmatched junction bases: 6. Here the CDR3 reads CASSLGPSGSREQYF. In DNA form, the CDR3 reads TGTGCCAGCAGCTTAGGTCCTAGCGGGAGTCGCGAGCAGTACTTC.

DNA of the CDR3: TGCGCCACTACAGAGGGGGGGGATCAGCCCCAGCATTTT. Translated: CATTEGGDQPQHF. The chain has TRBV10-2 and TRBJ1-5; a weak D match, TRBD1 (6 bases). With 10 bases removed from V and 5 bases from J, the gap between germline ends came to 15 bases. From germline, CDR1 is WSHSY and CDR2 SAAADI. The CDR3 contains 13 residues.

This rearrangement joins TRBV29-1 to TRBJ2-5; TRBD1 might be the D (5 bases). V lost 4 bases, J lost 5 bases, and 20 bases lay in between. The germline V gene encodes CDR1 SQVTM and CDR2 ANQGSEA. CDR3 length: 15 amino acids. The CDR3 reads CSVGQSAGGWETQYF. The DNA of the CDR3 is TGCAGCGTTGGACAGTCGGCCGGCGGTTGGGAGACCCAGTACTTC.

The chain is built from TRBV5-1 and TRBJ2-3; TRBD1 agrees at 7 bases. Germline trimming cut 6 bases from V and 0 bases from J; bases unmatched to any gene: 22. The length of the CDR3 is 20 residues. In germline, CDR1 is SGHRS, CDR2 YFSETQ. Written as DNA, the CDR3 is TGCGCCAGCAATCGGGCGTCCGGGACAGCTTTTTCAGCTAGCACAGATACGCAGTATTTT. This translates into CASNRASGTAFSASTDTQYF.

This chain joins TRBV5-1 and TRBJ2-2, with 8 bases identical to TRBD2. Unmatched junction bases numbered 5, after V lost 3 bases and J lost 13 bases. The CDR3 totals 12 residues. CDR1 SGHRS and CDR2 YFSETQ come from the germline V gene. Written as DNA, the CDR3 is TGCGCCAGCAGCTCGTCGGGGGGGAGGCTGTTTTTT. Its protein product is CASSSSGGRLFF.

The CDR3 nucleotides are TGCGCCAGCAGTGATCCTCTAGCGGGGGGCTCAGCCGGGGAGCTGTTTTTT. This gives the protein CASSDPLAGGSAGELFF. V usage is TRBV10-1 and J usage is TRBJ2-2, with 11 bases aligning to TRBD2. Trimming cost V 3 bases and J 6 bases; bases outside gene matches: 9. Looked up from germline, CDR1 is WNHNN and CDR2 is SYGVQD (reference sequence). The CDR3 is 17 residues long.

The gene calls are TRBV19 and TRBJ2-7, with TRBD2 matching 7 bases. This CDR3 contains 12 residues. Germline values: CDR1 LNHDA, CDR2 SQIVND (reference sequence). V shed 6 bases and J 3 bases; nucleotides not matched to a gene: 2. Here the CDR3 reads CASRGGSYEQYF. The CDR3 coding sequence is TGTGCCAGTAGGGGAGGGAGCTACGAGCAGTACTTC.

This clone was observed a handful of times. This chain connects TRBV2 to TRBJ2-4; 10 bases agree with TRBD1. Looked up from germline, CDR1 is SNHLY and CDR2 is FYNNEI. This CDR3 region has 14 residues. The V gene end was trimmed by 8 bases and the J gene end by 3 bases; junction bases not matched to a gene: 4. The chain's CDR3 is CASGQGGNKNIQYF. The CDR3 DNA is TGTGCCAGCGGACAGGGGGGGAACAAAAACATTCAGTACTTC.

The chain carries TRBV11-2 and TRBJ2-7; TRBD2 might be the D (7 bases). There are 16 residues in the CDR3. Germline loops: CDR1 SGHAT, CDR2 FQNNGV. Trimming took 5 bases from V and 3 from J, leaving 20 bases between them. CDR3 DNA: TGTGCCAGCAGCAAAGAGGGGGGGATTCAATACTACGAGCAGTACTTC. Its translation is CASSKEGGIQYYEQYF.

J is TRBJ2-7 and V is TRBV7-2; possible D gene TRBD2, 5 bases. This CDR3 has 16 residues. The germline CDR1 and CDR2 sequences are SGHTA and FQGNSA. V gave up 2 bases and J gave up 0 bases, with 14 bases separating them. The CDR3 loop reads CASSLSSAETSYEQYF. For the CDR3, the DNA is TGTGCCAGCAGCTTAAGCTCAGCGGAGACCTCCTACGAGCAGTACTTC.

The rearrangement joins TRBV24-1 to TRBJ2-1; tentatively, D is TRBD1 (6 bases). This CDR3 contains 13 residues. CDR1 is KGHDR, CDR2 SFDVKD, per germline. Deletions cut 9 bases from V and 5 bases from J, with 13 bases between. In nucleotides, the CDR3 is TGTGCCACCGAGGTAGGGGGAGACAATGAGCAGTTCTTC. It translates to CATEVGGDNEQFF.

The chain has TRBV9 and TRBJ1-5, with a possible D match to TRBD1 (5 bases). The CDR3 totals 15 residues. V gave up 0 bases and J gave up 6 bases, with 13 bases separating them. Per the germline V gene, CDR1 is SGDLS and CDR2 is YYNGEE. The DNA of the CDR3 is TGTGCCAGCAGCGTAGGGTTCAGGGAGGGTCAGCCCCAGCATTTT. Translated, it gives CASSVGFREGQPQHF. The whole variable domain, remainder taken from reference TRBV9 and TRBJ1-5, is DSGVTQTPKHLITATGQRVTLRCSPRSGDLSVYWYQQSLDQGLQFLIQYYNGEERAKGNILERFSAQQFPDLHSELNLSSLELGDSALYFCASSVGFREGQPQHFGDGTRLSIL.

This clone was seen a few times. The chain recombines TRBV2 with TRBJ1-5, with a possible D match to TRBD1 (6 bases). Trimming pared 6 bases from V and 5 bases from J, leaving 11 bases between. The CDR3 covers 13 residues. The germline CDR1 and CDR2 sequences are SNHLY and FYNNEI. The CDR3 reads CASSLTGDQPQHF. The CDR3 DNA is TGTGCCAGCAGCCTGACAGGAGATCAGCCCCAGCATTTT.

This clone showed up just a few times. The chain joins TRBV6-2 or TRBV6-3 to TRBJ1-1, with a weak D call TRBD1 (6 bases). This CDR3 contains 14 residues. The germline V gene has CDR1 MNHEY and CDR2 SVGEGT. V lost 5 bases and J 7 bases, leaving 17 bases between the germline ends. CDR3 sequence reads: CASSQQGTAREAFF. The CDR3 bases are TGTGCCAGCAGTCAACAGGGTACGGCCCGTGAAGCTTTCTTT.

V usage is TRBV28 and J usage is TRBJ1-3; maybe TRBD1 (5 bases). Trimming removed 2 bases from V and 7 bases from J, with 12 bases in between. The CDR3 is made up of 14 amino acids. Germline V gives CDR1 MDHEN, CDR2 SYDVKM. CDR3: CASSLRGIRNTIYF. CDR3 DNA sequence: TGTGCCAGCAGTTTACGGGGGATCAGGAACACCATATATTTT. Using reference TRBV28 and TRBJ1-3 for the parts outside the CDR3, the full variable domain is DVKVTQSSRYLVKRTGEKVFLECVQDMDHENMFWYRQDPGLGLRLIYFSYDVKMKEKGDIPEGYSVSREKKERFSLILESASTNQTSMYLCASSLRGIRNTIYFGEGSWLTVV.